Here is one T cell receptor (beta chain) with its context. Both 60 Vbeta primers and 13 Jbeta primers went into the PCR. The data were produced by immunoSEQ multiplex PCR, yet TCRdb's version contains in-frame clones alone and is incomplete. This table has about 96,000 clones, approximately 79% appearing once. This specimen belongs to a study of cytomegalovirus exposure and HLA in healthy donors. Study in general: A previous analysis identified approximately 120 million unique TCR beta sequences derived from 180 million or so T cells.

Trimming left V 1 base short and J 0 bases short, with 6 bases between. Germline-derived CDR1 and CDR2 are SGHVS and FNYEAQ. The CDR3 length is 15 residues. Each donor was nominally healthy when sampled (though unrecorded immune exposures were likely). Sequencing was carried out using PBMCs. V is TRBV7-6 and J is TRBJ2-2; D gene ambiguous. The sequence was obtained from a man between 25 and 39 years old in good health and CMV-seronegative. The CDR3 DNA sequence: TGTGCCAGCAGCTTAGATACAGCGAACACCGGGGAGCTGTTTTTT. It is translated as CASSLDTANTGELFF.